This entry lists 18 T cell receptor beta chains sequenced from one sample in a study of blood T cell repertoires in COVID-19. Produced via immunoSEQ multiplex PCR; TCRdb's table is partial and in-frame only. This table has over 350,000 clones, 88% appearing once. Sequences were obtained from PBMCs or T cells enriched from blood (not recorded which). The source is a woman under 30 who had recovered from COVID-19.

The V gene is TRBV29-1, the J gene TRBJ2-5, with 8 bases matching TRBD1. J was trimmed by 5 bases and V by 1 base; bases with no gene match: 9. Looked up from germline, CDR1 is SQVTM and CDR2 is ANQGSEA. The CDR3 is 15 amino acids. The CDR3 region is CSVEGAGGPGETQYF. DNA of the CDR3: TGCAGCGTTGAAGGGGCAGGGGGCCCAGGGGAGACCCAGTACTTC.

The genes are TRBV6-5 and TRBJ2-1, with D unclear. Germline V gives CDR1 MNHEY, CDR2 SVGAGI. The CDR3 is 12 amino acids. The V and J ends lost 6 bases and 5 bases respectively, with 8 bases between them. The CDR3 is CASSTIDNEQFF. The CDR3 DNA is TGTGCCAGCAGCACGATAGACAATGAGCAGTTCTTC.

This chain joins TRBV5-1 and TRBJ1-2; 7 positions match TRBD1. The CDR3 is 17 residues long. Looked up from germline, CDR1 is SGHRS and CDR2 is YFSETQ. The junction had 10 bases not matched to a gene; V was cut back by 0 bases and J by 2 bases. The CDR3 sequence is CASSLGLRTGTNYGYTF. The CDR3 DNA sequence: TGCGCCAGCAGCTTGGGACTAAGGACAGGTACAAACTATGGCTACACCTTC.

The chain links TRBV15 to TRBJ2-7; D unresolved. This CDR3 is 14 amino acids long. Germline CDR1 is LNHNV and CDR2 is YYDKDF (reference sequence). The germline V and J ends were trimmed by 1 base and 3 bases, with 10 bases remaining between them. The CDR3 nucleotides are TGTGCCACCAGCAGAGGTTTAGAACTCTACGAGCAGTACTTC. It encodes CATSRGLELYEQYF.

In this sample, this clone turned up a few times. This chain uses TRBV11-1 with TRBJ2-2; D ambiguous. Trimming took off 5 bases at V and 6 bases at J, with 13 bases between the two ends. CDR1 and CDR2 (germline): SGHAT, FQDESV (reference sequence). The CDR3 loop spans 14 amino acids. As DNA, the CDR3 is TGTGCCAGCAGCCCCCGCAACCCGGCCGGGGAGCTGTTTTTT. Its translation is CASSPRNPAGELFF.

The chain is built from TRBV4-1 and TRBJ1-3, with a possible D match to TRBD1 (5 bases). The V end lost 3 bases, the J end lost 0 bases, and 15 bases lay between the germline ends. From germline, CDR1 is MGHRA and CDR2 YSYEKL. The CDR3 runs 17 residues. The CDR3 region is CASSQSRGDFSGNTIYF. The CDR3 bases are TGCGCCAGCAGCCAGAGCCGGGGGGATTTCTCTGGAAACACCATATATTTT.

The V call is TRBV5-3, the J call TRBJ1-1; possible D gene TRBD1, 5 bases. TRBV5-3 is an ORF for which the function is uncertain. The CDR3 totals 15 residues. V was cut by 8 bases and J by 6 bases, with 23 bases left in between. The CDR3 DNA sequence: TGTGCCAGTGAAGCGTTAGGGGTAGGTTCCCCTGAAGCTTTCTTT. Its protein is CASEALGVGSPEAFF.

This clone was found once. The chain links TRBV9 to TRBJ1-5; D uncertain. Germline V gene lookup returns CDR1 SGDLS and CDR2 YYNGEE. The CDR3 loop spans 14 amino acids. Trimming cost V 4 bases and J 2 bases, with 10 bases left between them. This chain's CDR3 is CASSPSVGNQPQHF. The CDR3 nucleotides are TGTGCCAGCAGCCCTTCGGTTGGCAATCAGCCCCAGCATTTT.

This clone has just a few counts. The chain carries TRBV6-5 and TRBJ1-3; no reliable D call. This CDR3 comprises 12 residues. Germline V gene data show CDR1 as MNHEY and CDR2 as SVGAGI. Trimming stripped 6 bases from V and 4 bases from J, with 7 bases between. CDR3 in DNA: TGTGCCAGCAGGAACAAAGGAAACACCATATATTTT. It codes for CASRNKGNTIYF.

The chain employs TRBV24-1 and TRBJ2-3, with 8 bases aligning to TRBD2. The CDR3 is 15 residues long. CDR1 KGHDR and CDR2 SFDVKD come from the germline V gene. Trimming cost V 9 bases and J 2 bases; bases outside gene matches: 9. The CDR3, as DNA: TGTGCCACCGGCGAGACTAGCGTACTCACAGATACGCAGTATTTT. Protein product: CATGETSVLTDTQYF.

CDR3 sequence: CASSQELGALTSGGGGETQYF. DNA for the CDR3: TGTGCCAGCAGCCAAGAACTAGGTGCTCTGACTAGCGGGGGAGGAGGAGAGACCCAGTACTTC. The V gene is TRBV3-1 (or the pseudogene TRBV3-2), the J gene TRBJ2-5; TRBD2 agrees at 12 bases. The trim removed 0 bases at V and 4 bases at J, leaving 18 bases unmatched. Germline V gene lookup returns CDR1 LGHDT and CDR2 YNNKEL (reference sequence). CDR3 length equals 21 residues.

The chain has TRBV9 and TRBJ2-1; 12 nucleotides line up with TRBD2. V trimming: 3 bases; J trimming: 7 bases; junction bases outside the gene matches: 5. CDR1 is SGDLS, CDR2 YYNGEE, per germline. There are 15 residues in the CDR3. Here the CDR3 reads CASSGRLAGVNEQFF. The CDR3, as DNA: TGTGCCAGCAGCGGCCGACTAGCGGGGGTGAATGAGCAGTTCTTC.

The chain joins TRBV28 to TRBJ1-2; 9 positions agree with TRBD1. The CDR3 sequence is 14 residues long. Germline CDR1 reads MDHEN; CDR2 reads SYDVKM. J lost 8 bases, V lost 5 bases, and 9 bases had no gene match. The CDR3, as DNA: TGTGCCAGCAGTGGGAGGACAGGGGTAGGCGGCTACACCTTC. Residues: CASSGRTGVGGYTF.

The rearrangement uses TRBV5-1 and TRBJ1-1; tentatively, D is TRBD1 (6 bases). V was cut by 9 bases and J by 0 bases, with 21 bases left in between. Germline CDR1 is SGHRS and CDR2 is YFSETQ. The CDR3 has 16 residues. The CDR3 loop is CATHATGNHLNTEAFF. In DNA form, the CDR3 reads TGCGCCACTCACGCGACAGGCAACCATCTGAACACTGAAGCTTTCTTT. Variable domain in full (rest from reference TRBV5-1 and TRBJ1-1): KAGVTQTPRYLIKTRGQQVTLSCSPISGHRSVSWYQQTPGQGLQFLFEYFSETQRNKGNFPGRFSGRQFSNSRSEMNVSTLELGDSALYLCATHATGNHLNTEAFFGQGTRLTVV.

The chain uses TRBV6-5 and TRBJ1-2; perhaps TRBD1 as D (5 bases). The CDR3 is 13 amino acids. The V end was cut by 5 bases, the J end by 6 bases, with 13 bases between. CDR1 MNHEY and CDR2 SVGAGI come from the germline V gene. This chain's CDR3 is CASSRQPPNGYTF. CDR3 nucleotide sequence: TGTGCCAGCAGTCGACAGCCCCCGAATGGCTACACCTTC.

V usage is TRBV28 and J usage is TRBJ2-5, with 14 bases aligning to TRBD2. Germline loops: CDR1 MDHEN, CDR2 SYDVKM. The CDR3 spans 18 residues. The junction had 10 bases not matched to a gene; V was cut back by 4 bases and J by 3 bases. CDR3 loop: CASSSPRTSGGREETQYF. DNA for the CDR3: TGTGCCAGCAGTTCCCCTAGGACTAGCGGGGGGCGGGAAGAGACCCAGTACTTC.

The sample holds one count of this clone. The CDR3 loop is CASSEVGTGSYEQYF. Here the CDR3 DNA reads TGTGCCAGCAGTGAAGTTGGCACGGGCTCCTACGAGCAGTACTTC. The V and J genes are TRBV2 and TRBJ2-7, with unresolved D. The CDR3 is 15 amino acids. V was clipped by 1 base and J by 0 bases, with 10 bases between them. Germline assignment: CDR1 SNHLY and CDR2 FYNNEI.

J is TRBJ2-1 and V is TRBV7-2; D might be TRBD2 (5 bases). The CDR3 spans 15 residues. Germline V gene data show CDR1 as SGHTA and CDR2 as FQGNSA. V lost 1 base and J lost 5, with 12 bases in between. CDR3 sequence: CASSLVARENNEQFF. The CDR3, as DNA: TGTGCCAGCAGCTTAGTTGCTAGGGAGAACAATGAGCAGTTCTTC.